This T cell receptor beta chain derives from a study of T cells in Graves' hyperthyroidism and ophthalmopathy. RNA transcripts were the template for amplifying TCR beta CDR3 regions. The TCR CDR3 was amplified in a first-round RT-PCR using the HTBI primer set. From the multiplex PCR reads, TCRdb called clonotypes with MiXCR, one entry per CDR3 protein. The sample has hundreds of thousands of distinct CDR3 sequences, about 35% seen once; the top ten hold around 30%. Germline CDR1 is DFQATT and CDR2 is SNEGSKA (reference sequence). The CDR3 runs 14 residues. Not enrolled were patients with uncontrolled infection, other autoimmune disease, pregnancy or lactation.

The chain joins TRBV20-1 to TRBJ2-5, with TRBD2 matching 10 bases. The DNA end favors TRBJ2-1, so the J call may be wrong. Material for sequencing was blood. The receptor comes from a woman between 40 and 55 years old with Graves' hyperthyroidism. CDR3 loop: CSARGLAGEGWQFF. CDR3 sequence (DNA): TGCAGTGCTAGGGGGCTAGCGGGAGAAGGTTGGCAGTTCTTC.